The 23 T cell receptor beta chains below all came from one sample that was sequenced in a study of cytomegalovirus exposure and HLA in healthy donors. PCR was performed using 60 Vbeta and 13 Jbeta primers. Libraries were prepared by immunoSEQ multiplex PCR; TCRdb keeps only in-frame clonotypes and omits some of them. The data hold about 120,000 clones, with 80% observed a single time. The specimen was PBMCs. The source is a female donor in good health and CMV-seropositive.

The CDR3 DNA reads as TGTGCCAGCAGCGAGGACAGGGAGAGGGGCTACACCTTC. Translation gives CASSEDRERGYTF. The chain links TRBV28 to TRBJ1-2; 8 nucleotides align to TRBD1. In germline, CDR1 is MDHEN, CDR2 SYDVKM. The V segment lost 6 bases and the J segment 8 bases; nucleotides outside the gene matches: 8. The CDR3 sequence is 13 residues long.

J is TRBJ1-2 and V is TRBV11-2; D is unclear. This CDR3 region has 13 residues. CDR1 and CDR2 from the germline V gene are SGHAT and FQNNGV. V was trimmed by 6 bases and J by 5 bases, leaving 13 bases between them. The CDR3 nucleotides read TGTGCCAGCAGTAATCCTCCAGGATATGGCTACACCTTC. Its protein product is CASSNPPGYGYTF.

This chain uses TRBV5-1 with TRBJ2-5; 7 bases line up with TRBD1. V shed 6 bases and J 5 bases; nucleotides not matched to a gene: 16. This CDR3 is built from 16 residues. Germline-derived CDR1 and CDR2 are SGHRS and YFSETQ. CDR3 sequence (DNA): TGCGCCAGCATGCCTAGGACAGGTCCTCCTGGGGAGACCCAGTACTTC. Encoded protein: CASMPRTGPPGETQYF.

The V and J genes are TRBV13 and TRBJ2-3, with D possibly being TRBD1 (5 bases). Between the trimmed V and J ends, which lost 2 bases and 2 bases, there was a span of 14 bases. The CDR3 loop spans 16 amino acids. Per the germline V gene, CDR1 is PRHDT and CDR2 is FYEKMQ (reference sequence). The CDR3 reads CASSLRAGPITDTQYF. CDR3 DNA sequence: TGTGCCAGCAGCTTAAGGGCAGGGCCGATCACAGATACGCAGTATTTT.

The chain uses TRBV5-4 and TRBJ2-5; TRBD2 matches 12 bases. The CDR3 is 15 residues long. Germline V lookup: CDR1 SGHNT, CDR2 YYREEE (reference sequence). V dropped 3 bases and J dropped 3; count of bases not matched to a gene: 3. In DNA, the CDR3 is TGTGCCAGCAGCTGGAGACTAGCGGGGGAAGAGACCCAGTACTTC. The encoded protein is CASSWRLAGEETQYF.

The chain uses TRBV28 and TRBJ1-2; D is unresolved. Germline V gene sequence: CDR1 MDHEN, CDR2 SYDVKM. The CDR3 has 14 amino acids. V lost 3 bases and J 2 bases, leaving 10 bases between the germline ends. As DNA, the CDR3 is TGTGCCAGCAGTTTTCCCGGGGAAAACTATGGCTACACCTTC. This encodes CASSFPGENYGYTF.

The chain combines TRBV19 with TRBJ2-5; weak D call: TRBD2 (5 bases). CDR3 length equals 13 residues. Germline values: CDR1 LNHDA, CDR2 SQIVND (reference sequence). V lost 3 bases, J lost 5 bases, and 10 bases lay in between. The CDR3, as DNA: TGTGCCAGTAGTATCCGGGATTCCGAGACCCAGTACTTC. Translation gives CASSIRDSETQYF.

The gene calls are TRBV28 and TRBJ1-2; weak D call: TRBD1 (5 bases). The V end was cut by 2 bases, the J end by 4 bases, with 14 bases between. CDR1 is MDHEN and CDR2 is SYDVKM in the germline V gene. The CDR3 is 15 residues long. The CDR3 nucleotides are TGTGCCAGCAGTTTAGGAGGGAATGGGGGCTATGGCTACACCTTC. It translates to CASSLGGNGGYGYTF.

The DNA for the CDR3 is TGCGCCAGCAGCCAAGATCCAGGGCCGAGCTCCTACAATGAGCAGTTCTTC. Translation: CASSQDPGPSSYNEQFF. V is TRBV4-1 and J is TRBJ2-1; maybe TRBD1 (5 bases). CDR1 is MGHRA, CDR2 YSYEKL, per germline. The length of the CDR3 is 17 residues. Between the trimmed V and J ends, which lost 0 bases and 0 bases, there was a span of 12 bases.

The J gene is TRBJ2-7, the V gene TRBV28, with D possibly TRBD1 on 6 matching bases. The germline gives CDR1 MDHEN, CDR2 SYDVKM. CDR3 size: 14 residues. Trimming removed 7 bases from V and 6 bases from J, with 19 bases in between. The CDR3 bases are TGTGCCAGCATTGGGACAAGTTCTCTTCTCGAGCAGTACTTC. As protein: CASIGTSSLLEQYF.

The chain links TRBV5-1 to TRBJ2-1; D gene uncertain. Between the trimmed V and J ends, which lost 2 bases and 5 bases, there was a span of 8 bases. The CDR3 covers 13 residues. Germline loops: CDR1 SGHRS, CDR2 YFSETQ. The CDR3 region has the DNA TGCGCCAGCAGCTTTAGCCAAGACAATGAGCAGTTCTTC. It is translated as CASSFSQDNEQFF.

This clone was seen only a few times. The chain couples TRBV5-6 to TRBJ1-5; 12 bases agree with TRBD1. Germline CDR1 is SGHDT and CDR2 is YYEEEE. The CDR3 has 16 amino acids. V was pared by 3 bases and J by 5 bases, with 6 bases of the junction left unmatched. The CDR3 is CASSWGTGGLDQPQHF. The CDR3 region has the DNA TGTGCCAGCAGCTGGGGGACAGGGGGCTTGGATCAGCCCCAGCATTTT.

The chain recombines TRBV29-1 with TRBJ2-3; 12 nucleotides match TRBD2. V dropped 3 bases and J dropped 4; count of bases not matched to a gene: 14. The CDR3 spans 18 residues. Germline loops: CDR1 SQVTM, CDR2 ANQGSEA. DNA of the CDR3: TGCAGCGTTGAGGGCAGCCTGACTAGCGGGGGTTCATCAGATACGCAGTATTTT. Its translation: CSVEGSLTSGGSSDTQYF.

A remark on this clone: Other DNA sequences of this sample code for an identical CDR3. The V call is TRBV7-9, the J call TRBJ1-1; D perhaps matches TRBD1 (5 bases). The CDR3 is 13 amino acids. Trimming left V 3 bases short and J 3 bases short, with 8 bases between. Germline loops: CDR1 SEHNR, CDR2 FQNEAQ (reference sequence). The CDR3 region has the DNA TGTGCCAGCAGCTTGTCGGGGGACACTGAAGCTTTCTTT. Translation: CASSLSGDTEAFF.

V gene TRBV5-8 combines with J gene TRBJ1-5; TRBD1 aligns across 8 bases. Trimming at V came to 7 bases and at J to 5 bases, leaving 8 bases not matched to a gene. CDR1 and CDR2 from the germline V gene are SGHTS and YDEGEE. This CDR3 is 14 amino acids long. The CDR3 DNA is TGTGCCAGCGTCCGGGACAGGATTTATCAGCCCCAGCATTTT. Translation: CASVRDRIYQPQHF.

This sequence joins TRBV7-2 and TRBJ1-1, with a tentative D call TRBD1 (6 bases). Germline CDR1 reads SGHTA; CDR2 reads FQGNSA. The CDR3 has 12 amino acids. V was cut by 6 bases and J by 7 bases, with 12 bases left in between. This CDR3 is CASSLTGNEAFF. CDR3 DNA sequence: TGTGCCAGCAGTCTAACAGGGAATGAAGCTTTCTTT.

The CDR3 loop is CAFTPGTGELFF. CDR3 nucleotides: TGTGCCTTCACCCCGGGGACCGGGGAGCTGTTTTTT. This sequence joins TRBV30 and TRBJ2-2, with D possibly matching TRBD2 (5 bases). The CDR3 sequence is 12 residues long. CDR1 is GTSNPN, CDR2 SVGIG, per germline (reference sequence). The germline V and J ends were trimmed by 7 bases and 5 bases, with 11 bases remaining between them.

The CDR3 nucleotides are TGTGCCAGCAGCTCCGCCCCGGGCTCCTACGAGCAGTACTTC. It specifies CASSSAPGSYEQYF. The chain recombines TRBV5-5 with TRBJ2-7; D unclear. CDR3 length: 14 amino acids. Trimming removed 3 bases from V and 0 bases from J, with 10 bases in between. Germline CDR1 and CDR2: SGHKS and YYEKEE (reference sequence).

The chain has TRBV28 and TRBJ2-7, with TRBD1 as a possible D gene (6 bases). The CDR3 consists of 15 residues. Between the trimmed V and J ends, which lost 2 bases and 5 bases, there was a span of 16 bases. CDR1 is MDHEN and CDR2 is SYDVKM in the germline V gene. The CDR3 is CASSLPSRGGNEQYF. The CDR3 DNA reads as TGTGCCAGCAGTTTACCTTCCAGGGGTGGTAACGAGCAGTACTTC.

The rearrangement links TRBV7-2 to TRBJ1-6; the D is unclear. Germline V lookup: CDR1 SGHTA, CDR2 FQGNSA. This CDR3 contains 14 residues. With 11 bases removed from V and 5 bases from J, the gap between germline ends came to 16 bases. The chain's CDR3 is CASARNQNNSPLHF. DNA of the CDR3: TGTGCCTCTGCCAGAAACCAAAATAATTCACCCCTCCACTTT.

The chain is built from TRBV9 and TRBJ2-1; 9 bases are a match to TRBD2. CDR1 SGDLS and CDR2 YYNGEE come from the germline V gene. The CDR3 contains 16 residues. V lost 0 bases, J lost 7 bases, and 8 bases stayed unmatched. In DNA, the CDR3 is TGTGCCAGCAGCGTAGATCGGCGGGGGGGCCGGAATGAGCAGTTCTTC. Its translation: CASSVDRRGGRNEQFF.

The V gene is TRBV6-6, the J gene TRBJ1-5; a weak D match, TRBD1 (6 bases). The CDR3 runs to 14 residues. V was pared by 6 bases and J by 7 bases, with 16 bases between. Germline CDR1 reads MNHNY; CDR2 reads SVGAGI (reference sequence). The CDR3 here is CASRIQGIGQPQHF. The CDR3 coding sequence is TGTGCCAGCAGGATACAGGGAATCGGGCAGCCCCAGCATTTT.

The rearrangement uses TRBV11-2 and TRBJ1-4; D is possibly TRBD1 (5 bases). Trimming took 7 bases from V and 8 from J, leaving 14 bases between them. CDR3 size: 13 residues. Germline V CDR1 and CDR2: SGHAT, FQNNGV. In DNA form, the CDR3 reads TGTGCCAGCAACCAGGGATTTCGAGAAAAACTGTTTTTT. This sequence encodes CASNQGFREKLFF.